This T cell receptor (beta chain) was identified in a study of CD8+ T cells in alopecia areata. The overall study: The study gave tofacitinib for 6 to 18 months, then 6 months off drug. Study-level findings and limits: Patients shared TCRs less clearly than mice did, possibly owing to HLA.

With regard to this clone: The antigen remains unidentified.

Germline assignment: CDR1 KGHSH and CDR2 LQKENI. The length of the CDR3 is 13 residues. Following extraction, RNA underwent reverse transcription to cDNA, which served as the sequencing template. Using immunoSEQ multiplex PCR, the repertoire was profiled, and TCRdb retains in-frame clones only, with some absent. This table has hundreds of thousands of clones, approximately 72% appearing once. The treatment: oral pan-JAK inhibitor, 5-10 mg twice daily. The chain carries TRBV18 and TRBJ2-4; D might be TRBD1 or TRBD2, each matching 6 bases. The receptor was isolated from a human donor with alopecia areata. The starting material was CD4+ T cells sorted from blood, obtained at approximately week 45, from a patient treated with tofacitinib. CDR3 DNA: TGTGCGTCGGGGGCGACTTCGAAAAACATTCAGTACTTC. This gives the protein CASGATSKNIQYF.